This T cell receptor beta chain was profiled in a study of somatic mutations in cytotoxic T cells in rheumatoid arthritis (dated by TCRdb to about 2017). With regard to the full study: Some V beta antibody-stained T-cell populations were flow-sorted on a FACSAria II or Sony SH800 at nearly 100% purity, and sorted V beta1+ cells also underwent TCRB sequencing. In newly diagnosed rheumatoid arthritis without treatment, the study examined if expanded CD8+ T-cell clones harbor somatic mutations, relying on TCRB deep sequencing to characterize clonality. For roughly 63 rheumatoid arthritis patients and approximately 20 healthy controls, TCRB deep sequencing was carried out. Patients and controls did not essentially differ in median age, which was nearly identical between the groups. Summary of the overall study and its limitations: The finding that TRBV07 was slightly underrepresented in patients was left unadjusted for multiple comparisons. The largest CD8+ clone made up more than 20% of CD8+ cells in about an eighth of the 65 patients, and blood and synovial fluid shared several identical CD8+ TCRB sequences. CD8+ T-cell clonality in rheumatoid arthritis patients was not significantly different from that in age-matched healthy controls. Healthy controls showed no age-related increase in CD8+ clonality, whereas patients did (Spearman r ~ 0.5). The expanded CD8+ clones had unknown antigen targets, and not appearing in virus-specific databases did not rule out that they were virus-specific.

As regards this clone: No cognate antigen has been identified for it. The record has no base qualities; no much larger clone is one base away.

The immunoSEQ assay was applied to genomic DNA for TCRB CDR3 sequencing. In the original analysis: Analyses were restricted to productive TCRB rearrangements. A clone was defined by a unique TCRB CDR3 sequence, and clonality was computed as a productive clonality index based on Shannon entropy. Repertoire overlap between two samples was calculated from the template counts of each clone relative to total templates per sample. V-gene usage measured by flow cytometry correlated with TCRB sequencing V-gene usage, with a Spearman r of around 0.59. TCRdb provides this immuneACCESS table in a form limited to in-frame rearrangements. Some clones are lacking; in checked studies, under half of them reflect an unresolved V gene, and why the rest are absent is not known. The DNA was the basis for D and trimming; V, J and clone size are from that table. For this sample the table gives tens of thousands of clones, of which about 86% were detected only once. The ten top clones hold approximately 17% of the sample.

The CDR3 numbers 16 residues from cysteine through phenylalanine. The only DNA kept is the CDR3, 48 bases in frame from the first base. The V end loses 4 bases and the J end loses 8 bases, and a stretch of 23 bases separates them. Taken from the germline V gene (reference sequence), the CDR1 and CDR2 loops are MNHEY and SMNVEV. With a median age of 56 years (range roughly 20-80) and around 50% female, the healthy controls consisted of approximately 22 blood donors whose buffy coats were used. Flow cytometry confirmed the purity of CD4+ and CD8+ cells that had been isolated by positive magnetic bead selection on an AutoMACS. Isolation of peripheral blood mononuclear cells was done through Ficoll-Paque PLUS density gradient separation. Nucleospin Tissue or Tissue XS kits were used to extract DNA from CD4-enriched, CD8-enriched or PBMC samples, and a Qubit 2.0 fluorometer was used for quantification.

The sample comprised CD8+ T cells sorted from blood. Recombination linked TRBV27 to TRBJ1-2, and TRBD1 may be the D gene, going by 6 matching bases. The receptor comes from a woman aged 45-60 years in good health. The CDR3 has the sequence CASSSSSDRRSRGYTF. The DNA sequence is TGTGCCAGCAGTTCATCATCTGACAGGCGCTCTAGGGGCTACACCTTC.